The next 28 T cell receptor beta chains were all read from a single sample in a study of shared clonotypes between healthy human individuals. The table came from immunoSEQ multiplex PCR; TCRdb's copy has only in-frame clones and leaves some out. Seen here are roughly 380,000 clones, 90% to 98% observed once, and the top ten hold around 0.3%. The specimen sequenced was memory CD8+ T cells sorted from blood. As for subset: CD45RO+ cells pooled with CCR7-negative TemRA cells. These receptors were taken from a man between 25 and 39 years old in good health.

The CDR3 DNA follows: TGTGCCAGCAGCTTAGGGGGGACTAGCTGGGACAATGAGCAGTTCTTC. Translation: CASSLGGTSWDNEQFF. The rearrangement uses TRBV7-6 and TRBJ2-1, with 9 bases matching TRBD2. CDR1 is SGHVS, CDR2 FNYEAQ, per germline. This CDR3 is 16 amino acids long. V was pared by 1 base and J by 5 bases, with 6 bases of the junction left unmatched.

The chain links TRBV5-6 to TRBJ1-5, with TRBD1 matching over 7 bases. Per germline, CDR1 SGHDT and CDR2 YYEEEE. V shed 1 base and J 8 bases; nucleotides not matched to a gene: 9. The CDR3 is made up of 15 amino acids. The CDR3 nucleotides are TGTGCCAGCAGCTTGATAGACAGGGAAGGAGAGCCCCAGCATTTT. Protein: CASSLIDREGEPQHF.

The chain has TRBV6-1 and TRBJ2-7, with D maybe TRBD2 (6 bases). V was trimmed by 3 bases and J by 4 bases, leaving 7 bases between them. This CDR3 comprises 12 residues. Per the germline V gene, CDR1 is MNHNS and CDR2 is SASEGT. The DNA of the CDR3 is TGTGCCAGCAGTGAGGGACTTTACGAGCAGTACTTC. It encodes CASSEGLYEQYF.

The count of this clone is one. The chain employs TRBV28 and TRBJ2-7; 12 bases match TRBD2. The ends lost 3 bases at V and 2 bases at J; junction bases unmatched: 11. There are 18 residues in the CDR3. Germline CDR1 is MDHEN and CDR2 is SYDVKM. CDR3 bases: TGTGCCAGCAGTTTGGAGGGACTAGCGGGTGGGGAAGCCTACGAGCAGTACTTC. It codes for CASSLEGLAGGEAYEQYF.

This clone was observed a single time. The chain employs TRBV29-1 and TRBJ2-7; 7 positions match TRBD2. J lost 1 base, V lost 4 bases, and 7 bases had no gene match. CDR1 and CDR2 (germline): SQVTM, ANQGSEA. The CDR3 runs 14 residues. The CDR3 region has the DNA TGCAGCGTTGTGGGGGGGAGTAGGTCCTACGAGCAGTACTTC. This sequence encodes CSVVGGSRSYEQYF.

The CDR3 coding sequence is TGTGCCAGCAGCCAAATGGGGCCGGGACTAGCAGGGGAGACCCAGTACTTC. It yields the protein CASSQMGPGLAGETQYF. The chain employs TRBV13 and TRBJ2-5; 9 bases agree with TRBD2. V was clipped by 5 bases and J by 5 bases; unmatched bases: 15. From germline, CDR1 is PRHDT and CDR2 FYEKMQ (reference sequence). There are 17 residues in the CDR3. Supplemented by reference TRBV13 and TRBJ2-5, the full variable domain reads AAGVIQSPRHLIKEKRETATLKCYPIPRHDTVYWYQQGPGQDPQFLISFYEKMQSDKGSIPDRFSAQQFSDYHSELNMSSLELGDSALYFCASSQMGPGLAGETQYFGPGTRLLVL.

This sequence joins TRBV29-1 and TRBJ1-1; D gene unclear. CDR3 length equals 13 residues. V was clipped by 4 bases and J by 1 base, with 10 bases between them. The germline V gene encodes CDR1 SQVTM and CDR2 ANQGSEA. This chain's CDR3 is CSVVRAGNTEAFF. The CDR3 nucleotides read TGCAGCGTTGTTCGGGCCGGGAACACTGAAGCTTTCTTT.

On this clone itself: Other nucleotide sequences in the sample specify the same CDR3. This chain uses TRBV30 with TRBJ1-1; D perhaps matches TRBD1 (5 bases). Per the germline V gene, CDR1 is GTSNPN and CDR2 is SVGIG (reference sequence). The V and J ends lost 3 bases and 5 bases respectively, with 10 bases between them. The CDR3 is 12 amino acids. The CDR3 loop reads CAWSGGYTEAFF. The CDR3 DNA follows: TGTGCCTGGAGCGGGGGGTATACTGAAGCTTTCTTT.

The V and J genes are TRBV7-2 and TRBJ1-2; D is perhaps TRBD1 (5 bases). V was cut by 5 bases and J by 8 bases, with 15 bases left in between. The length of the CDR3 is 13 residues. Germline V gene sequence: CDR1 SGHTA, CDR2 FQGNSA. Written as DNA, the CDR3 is TGTGCCAGCAGCAACCTCAGGGATTTGGGCTACACCTTC. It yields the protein CASSNLRDLGYTF.

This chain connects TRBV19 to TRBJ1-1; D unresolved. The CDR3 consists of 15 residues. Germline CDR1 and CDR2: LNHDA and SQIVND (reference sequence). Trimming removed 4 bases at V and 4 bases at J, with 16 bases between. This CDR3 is CASSKLSGEGTEAFF. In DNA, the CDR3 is TGTGCCAGTAGTAAGTTGTCTGGGGAAGGCACTGAAGCTTTCTTT.

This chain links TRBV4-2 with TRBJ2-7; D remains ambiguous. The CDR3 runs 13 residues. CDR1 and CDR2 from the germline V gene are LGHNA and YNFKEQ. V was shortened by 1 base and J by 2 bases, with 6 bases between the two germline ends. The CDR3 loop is CASSQARPYEQYF. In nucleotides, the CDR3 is TGTGCCAGCAGCCAAGCCAGGCCCTACGAGCAGTACTTC.

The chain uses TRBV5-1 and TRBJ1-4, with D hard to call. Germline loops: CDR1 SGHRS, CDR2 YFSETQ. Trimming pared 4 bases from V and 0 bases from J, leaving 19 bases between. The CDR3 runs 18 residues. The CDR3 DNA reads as TGCGCCAGCAGCCTCGGGGTGTTGGGGTTTGCAACTAATGAAAAACTGTTTTTT. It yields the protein CASSLGVLGFATNEKLFF.

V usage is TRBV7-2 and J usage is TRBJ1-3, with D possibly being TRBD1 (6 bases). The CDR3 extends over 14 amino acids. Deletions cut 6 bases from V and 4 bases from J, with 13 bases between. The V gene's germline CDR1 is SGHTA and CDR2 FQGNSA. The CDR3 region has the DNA TGTGCCAGCAGAGGACCAGGGGCCGGAAACACCATATATTTT. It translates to CASRGPGAGNTIYF.

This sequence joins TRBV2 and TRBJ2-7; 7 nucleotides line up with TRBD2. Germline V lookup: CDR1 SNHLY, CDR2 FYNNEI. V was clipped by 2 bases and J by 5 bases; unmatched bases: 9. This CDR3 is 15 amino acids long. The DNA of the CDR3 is TGTGCCAGCAGTGAATGGGAGGGAGCGGTTAACGAGCAGTACTTC. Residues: CASSEWEGAVNEQYF.

The CDR3 region is CASSSPRGLTGELFF. CDR3 DNA sequence: TGCGCCAGCAGCTCCCCCCGAGGACTCACCGGGGAGCTGTTTTTT. This rearrangement joins TRBV5-1 to TRBJ2-2, with D possibly matching TRBD2 (5 bases). Germline-derived CDR1 and CDR2 are SGHRS and YFSETQ. Trimming removed 3 bases at V and 4 bases at J, with 13 bases between. The CDR3 is 15 amino acids.

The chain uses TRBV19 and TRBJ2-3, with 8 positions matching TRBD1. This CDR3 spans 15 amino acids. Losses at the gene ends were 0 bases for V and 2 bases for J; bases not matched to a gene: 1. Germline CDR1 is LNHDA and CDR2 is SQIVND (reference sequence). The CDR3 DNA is TGTGCCAGTAGTATAGACCAGGGGGCCACAGATACGCAGTATTTT. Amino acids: CASSIDQGATDTQYF.

CDR3 residues: CASSPRGPPLNTEAFF. DNA for the CDR3: TGTGCCAGCTCACCCCGGGGACCCCCGTTGAACACTGAAGCTTTCTTT. The V gene is TRBV18, the J gene TRBJ1-1; possibly TRBD1 for D (5 bases). CDR1 is KGHSH, CDR2 LQKENI, per germline. There are 16 residues in the CDR3. Trimming stripped 3 bases from V and 0 bases from J, with 14 bases between.

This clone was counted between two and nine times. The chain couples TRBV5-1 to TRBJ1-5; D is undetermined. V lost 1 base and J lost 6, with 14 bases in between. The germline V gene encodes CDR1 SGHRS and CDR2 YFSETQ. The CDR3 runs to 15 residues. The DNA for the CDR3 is TGCGCCAGCAGCTTGAGTCCAGGAGGGAGTCAGCCCCAGCATTTT. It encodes CASSLSPGGSQPQHF.

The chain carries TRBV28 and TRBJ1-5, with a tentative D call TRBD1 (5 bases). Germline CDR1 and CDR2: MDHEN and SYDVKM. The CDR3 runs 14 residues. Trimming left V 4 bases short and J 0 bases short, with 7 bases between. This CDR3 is CASSYGGSNQPQHF. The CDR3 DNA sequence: TGTGCCAGCAGTTACGGGGGTAGCAATCAGCCCCAGCATTTT.

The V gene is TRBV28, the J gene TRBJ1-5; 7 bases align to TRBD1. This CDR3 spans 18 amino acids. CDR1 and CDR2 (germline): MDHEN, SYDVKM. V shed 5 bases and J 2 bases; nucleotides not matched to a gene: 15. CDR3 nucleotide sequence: TGTGCCAGCAGTCTATACATCACAGGGGAGGGAGGCAATCAGCCCCAGCATTTT. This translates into CASSLYITGEGGNQPQHF.

The CDR3: CASSDPGQTYNEQFF. For the CDR3, the DNA is TGTGCCAGCAGTGACCCGGGACAGACCTACAATGAGCAGTTCTTC. This rearrangement joins TRBV6-1 to TRBJ2-1; 7 positions match TRBD1. V lost 3 bases and J lost 2; bases outside the gene matches: 4. The CDR3 sequence is 15 residues long. CDR1 is MNHNS, CDR2 SASEGT, per germline.

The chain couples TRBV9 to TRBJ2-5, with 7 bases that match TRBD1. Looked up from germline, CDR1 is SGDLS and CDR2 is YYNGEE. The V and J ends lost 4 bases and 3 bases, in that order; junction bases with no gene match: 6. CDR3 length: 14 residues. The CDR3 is CASSLGTGEETQYF. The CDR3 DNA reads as TGTGCCAGCAGCCTAGGAACAGGGGAAGAGACCCAGTACTTC.

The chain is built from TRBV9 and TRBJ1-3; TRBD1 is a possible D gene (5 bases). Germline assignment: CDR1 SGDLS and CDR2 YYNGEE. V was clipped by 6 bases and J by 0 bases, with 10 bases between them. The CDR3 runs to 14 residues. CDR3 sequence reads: CASNDGGSGNTIYF. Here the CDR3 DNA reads TGTGCCAGCAACGACGGGGGCTCTGGAAACACCATATATTTT.

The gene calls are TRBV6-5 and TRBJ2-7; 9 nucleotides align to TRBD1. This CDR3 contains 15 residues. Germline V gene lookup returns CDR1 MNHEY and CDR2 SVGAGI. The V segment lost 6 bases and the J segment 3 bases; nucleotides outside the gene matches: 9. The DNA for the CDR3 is TGTGCCAGCAGCCCTACCGGGACAGGGCTCTACGAGCAGTACTTC. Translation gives CASSPTGTGLYEQYF.

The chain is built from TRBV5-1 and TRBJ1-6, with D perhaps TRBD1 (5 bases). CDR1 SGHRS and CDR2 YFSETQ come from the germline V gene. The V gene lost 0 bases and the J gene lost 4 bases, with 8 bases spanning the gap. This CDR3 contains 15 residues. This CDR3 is CASSLAQGYNSPLHF. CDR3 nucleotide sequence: TGCGCCAGCAGCTTGGCGCAGGGTTATAATTCACCCCTCCACTTT.

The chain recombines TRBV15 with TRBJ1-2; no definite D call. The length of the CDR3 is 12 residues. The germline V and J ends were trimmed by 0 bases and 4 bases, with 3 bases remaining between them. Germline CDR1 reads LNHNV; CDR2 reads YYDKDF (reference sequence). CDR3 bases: TGTGCCACCAGCAGAGATCGCTATGGCTACACCTTC. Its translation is CATSRDRYGYTF.

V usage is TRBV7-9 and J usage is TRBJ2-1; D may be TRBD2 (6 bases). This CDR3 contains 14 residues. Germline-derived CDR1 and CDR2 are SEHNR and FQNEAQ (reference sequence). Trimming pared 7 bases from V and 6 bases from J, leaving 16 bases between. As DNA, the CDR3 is TGTGCCAGCATCACAGCCGGGACTCTCAATGAGCAGTTCTTC. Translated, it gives CASITAGTLNEQFF. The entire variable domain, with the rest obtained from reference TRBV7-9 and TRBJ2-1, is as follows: DTGVSQNPRHKITKRGQNVTFRCDPISEHNRLYWYRQTLGQGPEFLTYFQNEAQLEKSRLLSDRFSAERPKGSFSTLEIQRTEQGDSAMYLCASITAGTLNEQFFGPGTRLTVL.

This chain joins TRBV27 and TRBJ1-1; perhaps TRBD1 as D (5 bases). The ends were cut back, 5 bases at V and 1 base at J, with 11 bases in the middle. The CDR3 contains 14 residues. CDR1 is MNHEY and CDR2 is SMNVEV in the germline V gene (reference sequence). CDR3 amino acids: CASSMRGWNTEAFF. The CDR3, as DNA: TGTGCCAGCAGTATGCGGGGGTGGAACACTGAAGCTTTCTTT.